Listed here are 27 T cell receptor beta chains from one sample, sequenced in a study of OX40 agonist ivuxolimab in advanced cancers. The table came from immunoSEQ multiplex PCR; TCRdb's copy has only in-frame clones and leaves some out. Seen here are over 45,000 clones, 80% observed once, and the top ten hold around 4.5%. The sequencing used CD4+ or CD8+ T cells sorted from blood, collected in a trial of the OX40 agonist ivuxolimab. These receptors were obtained from an adult with an advanced solid tumor such as melanoma, head and neck, liver or kidney cancer.

This clone showed up just once. The chain recombines TRBV18 with TRBJ2-1; D not certain. CDR1 and CDR2 (germline): KGHSH, LQKENI. CDR3 length equals 15 residues. Trimming took 3 bases from V and 4 from J, leaving 13 bases between them. Here the CDR3 reads CASSPNPPLYNEQFF. CDR3 sequence (DNA): TGTGCCAGCTCACCGAATCCACCTCTTTACAATGAGCAGTTCTTC.

This chain joins TRBV7-9 and TRBJ1-1, with D possibly matching TRBD1 (5 bases). CDR1 SEHNR and CDR2 FQNEAQ come from the germline V gene (reference sequence). The CDR3 spans 14 residues. The V end was cut by 5 bases, the J end by 6 bases, with 16 bases between. The CDR3 nucleotides are TGTGCCAGCAGCGACCGGGACCTAAAATCTGAAGCTTTCTTT. This codes for CASSDRDLKSEAFF.

Here the CDR3 reads CASSYGTGSGRTEAFF. The DNA for the CDR3 is TGTGCCAGCAGTTATGGGACAGGGAGTGGTAGGACTGAAGCTTTCTTT. The genes are TRBV6-5 and TRBJ1-1; 9 bases align to TRBD1. Looked up from germline, CDR1 is MNHEY and CDR2 is SVGAGI. The trim removed 3 bases at V and 5 bases at J, leaving 10 bases unmatched. The CDR3 is 16 residues long.

The V gene is TRBV7-9, the J gene TRBJ2-7; either TRBD1 or TRBD2 may fit D (5 bases each). V was clipped by 5 bases and J by 0 bases, with 11 bases between them. Germline V gene data show CDR1 as SEHNR and CDR2 as FQNEAQ (reference sequence). The CDR3 consists of 14 residues. The CDR3 reads CASSLGTDSYEQYF. CDR3 DNA sequence: TGTGCCAGCAGCCTCGGGACCGACTCCTACGAGCAGTACTTC.

The J gene is TRBJ2-1, the V gene TRBV19, with D possibly matching TRBD1 (5 bases). Germline V gene lookup returns CDR1 LNHDA and CDR2 SQIVND (reference sequence). V was cut by 3 bases and J by 3 bases, with 12 bases left in between. This CDR3 is 15 amino acids long. The CDR3, as DNA: TGTGCCAGTAGTATCGTAAGGGGCGGCTACAATGAGCAGTTCTTC. The encoded protein is CASSIVRGGYNEQFF.

This clone has only one observation. The gene calls are TRBV2 and TRBJ2-2; the D gene is possibly TRBD2 (6 bases). The germline V gene has CDR1 SNHLY and CDR2 FYNNEI. The ends were cut back, 6 bases at V and 4 bases at J, with 24 bases in the middle. The CDR3 runs 18 residues. The CDR3 is CASSLLSGLRRGTGELFF. The CDR3, as DNA: TGTGCCAGCAGCCTTCTTTCGGGACTCAGGAGGGGCACCGGGGAGCTGTTTTTT. The variable domain in full, completed from reference TRBV2 and TRBJ2-2, reads EPEVTQTPSHQVTQMGQEVILRCVPISNHLYFYWYRQILGQKVEFLVSFYNNEISEKSEIFDDQFSVERPDGSNFTLKIRSTKLEDSAMYFCASSLLSGLRRGTGELFFGEGSRLTVL.

The chain uses TRBV19 and TRBJ2-7, with a tentative D call TRBD2 (6 bases). This CDR3 spans 14 amino acids. V lost 3 bases, J lost 3 bases, and 12 bases lay in between. Germline V CDR1 and CDR2: LNHDA, SQIVND (reference sequence). The CDR3 DNA reads TGTGCCAGTAGTATGGGGTCTAGCGTCTACGAGCAGTACTTC. Its protein product is CASSMGSSVYEQYF. The whole variable domain, filled in from reference TRBV19 and TRBJ2-7, reads DGGITQSPKYLFRKEGQNVTLSCEQNLNHDAMYWYRQDPGQGLRLIYYSQIVNDFQKGDIAEGYSVSREKKESFPLTVTSAQKNPTAFYLCASSMGSSVYEQYFGPGTRLTVT.

The genes are TRBV9 and TRBJ1-5, with D uncertain. Germline values: CDR1 SGDLS, CDR2 YYNGEE. This CDR3 comprises 14 residues. Trimming stripped 3 bases from V and 8 bases from J, with 15 bases between. CDR3 DNA: TGTGCCAGCAGCGGAACCGGGTCCCGGAAGCCCCAGCATTTT. Translating it yields CASSGTGSRKPQHF.

The chain couples TRBV6-1 to TRBJ1-3, with TRBD1 as a possible D gene (5 bases). This CDR3 is built from 15 residues. V lost 4 bases and J 0 bases, leaving 10 bases between the germline ends. The germline V gene encodes CDR1 MNHNS and CDR2 SASEGT. The CDR3 region is CASSGLTVSGNTIYF. CDR3 DNA sequence: TGTGCCAGCAGTGGATTGACAGTCTCTGGAAACACCATATATTTT.

The chain combines TRBV10-1 with TRBJ2-2; 10 nucleotides line up with TRBD1. The germline V gene encodes CDR1 WNHNN and CDR2 SYGVQD (reference sequence). The CDR3 runs 17 residues. V lost 6 bases, J lost 3 bases, and 10 bases stayed unmatched. The CDR3 DNA reads as TGCGCCAGCAGGCGCTCCCCGGGACAGGGGTACACCGGGGAGCTGTTTTTT. Protein: CASRRSPGQGYTGELFF.

V is TRBV5-5 and J is TRBJ1-3; D uncertain. This CDR3 is 13 amino acids long. Looked up from germline, CDR1 is SGHKS and CDR2 is YYEKEE (reference sequence). Trimming removed 7 bases at V and 2 bases at J, with 10 bases between. The DNA of the CDR3 is TGTGCCAGCTCAGACGGACCTGGAAACACCATATATTTT. This codes for CASSDGPGNTIYF.

The chain is built from TRBV5-1 and TRBJ2-7, with TRBD2 matching 8 bases. The germline gives CDR1 SGHRS, CDR2 YFSETQ. This CDR3 is built from 15 residues. V trimming: 4 bases; J trimming: 6 bases; junction bases outside the gene matches: 12. Written as DNA, the CDR3 is TGCGCCAGCAGCCCCGGGACTAGAGGTGGAACCGAGCAGTACTTC. Its protein product is CASSPGTRGGTEQYF. Filled out from reference TRBV5-1 and TRBJ2-7, the complete variable domain reads KAGVTQTPRYLIKTRGQQVTLSCSPISGHRSVSWYQQTPGQGLQFLFEYFSETQRNKGNFPGRFSGRQFSNSRSEMNVSTLELGDSALYLCASSPGTRGGTEQYFGPGTRLTVT.

The chain combines TRBV6-5 with TRBJ2-2; TRBD2 agrees at 8 bases. Germline CDR1 is MNHEY and CDR2 is SVGAGI. The CDR3 runs to 13 residues. Losses at the gene ends were 7 bases for V and 5 bases for J; bases not matched to a gene: 3. The CDR3 DNA is TGTGCCAGCACGGGGGGGGGAACCGGGGAGCTGTTTTTT. Its protein product is CASTGGGTGELFF.

This chain joins TRBV9 and TRBJ2-1; D is ambiguous. V was shortened by 0 bases and J by 7 bases, with 8 bases between the two germline ends. The CDR3 has 13 residues. Germline V gene data show CDR1 as SGDLS and CDR2 as YYNGEE. CDR3 sequence reads: CASSVDSQNEQFF. In nucleotides, the CDR3 is TGTGCCAGCAGCGTAGATTCGCAAAATGAGCAGTTCTTC.

This chain links TRBV10-3 with TRBJ1-3; D not resolved. Germline CDR1 is ENHRY and CDR2 is SYGVKD. V was trimmed by 3 bases and J by 2 bases, leaving 11 bases between them. This CDR3 is 15 amino acids long. The DNA of the CDR3 is TGTGCCATCAGTGATCCGAATCCCCCTGGAAACACCATATATTTT. It translates to CAISDPNPPGNTIYF.

The genes are TRBV5-4 and TRBJ2-1; TRBD1 aligns across 12 bases. J gave up 0 bases and V 5 bases, and 15 bases lay outside the gene matches. The CDR3 is made up of 20 amino acids. Germline CDR1 SGHNT, CDR2 YYREEE (reference sequence). The CDR3: CASSSARDRGRWGSYNEQFF. The DNA of the CDR3 is TGTGCCAGCAGTTCCGCCCGGGACAGGGGGCGGTGGGGCTCCTACAATGAGCAGTTCTTC.

The chain has TRBV7-3 and TRBJ2-1; 10 bases are a match to TRBD2. The CDR3 extends over 16 amino acids. After removal of 5 bases from V and 3 bases from J, the junction contained 7 bases not matched to a gene. Germline V lookup: CDR1 SGHTA, CDR2 FQGTGA. The CDR3 DNA reads TGTGCCAGCAGCCAGACATTAGCGGGAGGCTACAATGAGCAGTTCTTC. Translated, it gives CASSQTLAGGYNEQFF.

This clone turned up a few times. The chain carries TRBV4-3 and TRBJ1-6; D gene uncertain. The CDR3 totals 14 residues. Trimming removed 0 bases from V and 8 bases from J, with 8 bases in between. CDR1 LGHNA and CDR2 YSLEER come from the germline V gene. CDR3 sequence: CASSQDRRDSPLHF. The CDR3 nucleotides read TGCGCCAGCAGCCAAGATCGGAGGGATTCACCCCTCCACTTT.

The table lists this clone with a few counts. The chain joins TRBV28 to TRBJ2-3; 15 nucleotides agree with TRBD2. Unmatched junction bases numbered 8, after V lost 6 bases and J lost 4 bases. CDR3 length: 17 residues. Germline-derived CDR1 and CDR2 are MDHEN and SYDVKM. CDR3 residues: CASSRGLAGGPSDTQYF. The CDR3 nucleotides are TGTGCCAGCAGCCGTGGACTAGCGGGAGGGCCTTCAGATACGCAGTATTTT. Variable domain in full (rest from reference TRBV28 and TRBJ2-3): DVKVTQSSRYLVKRTGEKVFLECVQDMDHENMFWYRQDPGLGLRLIYFSYDVKMKEKGDIPEGYSVSREKKERFSLILESASTNQTSMYLCASSRGLAGGPSDTQYFGPGTRLTVL.

CDR3 coding DNA: TGTGCCAGCAGTTACGTCCGTCGGACAGGGTCTGAAGCTTTCTTT. This codes for CASSYVRRTGSEAFF. The genes are TRBV6-6 and TRBJ1-1, with TRBD1 identical over 8 bases. Germline CDR1 MNHNY, CDR2 SVGAGI (reference sequence). The ends lost 2 bases at V and 6 bases at J; junction bases unmatched: 8. The CDR3 covers 15 residues.

The V gene is TRBV7-8, the J gene TRBJ2-1; TRBD2 might be the D (5 bases). The CDR3 consists of 14 residues. V dropped 2 bases and J dropped 2 bases, with 7 bases sitting between them. The germline CDR1 and CDR2 sequences are SGHVS and FQNEAQ. The CDR3 sequence is CASSLLEAYNEQFF. The CDR3 nucleotides are TGTGCCAGCAGCTTACTGGAGGCCTACAATGAGCAGTTCTTC.

The chain has TRBV18 and TRBJ1-1; TRBD1 might be the D (6 bases). This CDR3 is built from 14 residues. Germline assignment: CDR1 KGHSH and CDR2 LQKENI. V shed 5 bases and J shed 1 base, with 11 bases lying between them. CDR3 in DNA: TGTGCCAGCTCATCAGGAGGGGGGAACACTGAAGCTTTCTTT. Translation: CASSSGGGNTEAFF.

The CDR3 here is CASSSAHYEQYF. DNA for the CDR3: TGTGCCAGCAGTTCTGCACACTACGAGCAGTACTTC. J is TRBJ2-7 and V is TRBV6-1; D call uncertain. The CDR3 contains 12 residues. Trimming cost V 5 bases and J 3 bases, with 8 bases left between them. In germline, CDR1 is MNHNS, CDR2 SASEGT.

The chain is built from TRBV6-5 and TRBJ2-3; possibly TRBD2 for D (6 bases). Germline lookup yields CDR1 MNHEY and CDR2 SVGAGI. The CDR3 consists of 15 residues. V gave up 0 bases and J gave up 10 bases, with 17 bases separating them. The CDR3 DNA reads TGTGCCAGCAGTTACTCGATTGGGACTGGGCTTTCGCAGTATTTT. This translates into CASSYSIGTGLSQYF.

The CDR3 loop is CASSPQGSVNTEAFF. The CDR3 DNA sequence: TGTGCCAGCAGCCCTCAGGGTTCGGTGAACACTGAAGCTTTCTTT. The chain joins TRBV11-2 to TRBJ1-1; tentatively, D is TRBD1 (5 bases). Trimming shortened V by 5 bases and J by 0 bases, and 13 bases separated the two germline ends. The CDR3 has 15 amino acids. CDR1 and CDR2 (germline): SGHAT, FQNNGV.

The CDR3 protein is CASSTRDRVTGELFF. The CDR3 nucleotides read TGTGCCAGCAGCACAAGGGACAGGGTTACCGGGGAGCTGTTTTTT. The chain couples TRBV7-6 to TRBJ2-2; 9 positions agree with TRBD1. There are 15 residues in the CDR3. Germline CDR1 reads SGHVS; CDR2 reads FNYEAQ. The V and J ends lost 5 bases and 5 bases, in that order; junction bases with no gene match: 6.

V gene TRBV9 combines with J gene TRBJ1-2; unclear D gene. The V end was cut by 0 bases, the J end by 0 bases, with 6 bases between. Germline loops: CDR1 SGDLS, CDR2 YYNGEE. The CDR3 consists of 14 residues. CDR3 sequence: CASSVGQANYGYTF. The CDR3 DNA is TGTGCCAGCAGCGTAGGACAAGCTAACTATGGCTACACCTTC. The full variable domain, rest sourced from reference TRBV9 and TRBJ1-2, is DSGVTQTPKHLITATGQRVTLRCSPRSGDLSVYWYQQSLDQGLQFLIQYYNGEERAKGNILERFSAQQFPDLHSELNLSSLELGDSALYFCASSVGQANYGYTFGSGTRLTVV.